This T cell receptor (beta chain) derives from a study of shared clonotypes between healthy human individuals. Authors' processing steps: ImmunoSEQ only sent back junction sequences with no quality scores, so filtering was done differently. Some clones are missing from TCRdb's copy, which holds only in-frame ones; the method was immunoSEQ multiplex PCR. V and J calls and clone size are as listed in that table; D and trimming were resolved from the DNA. The sample yields approximately 100,000 clones, 65% to 75% seen once. Each donor was a Caucasian adult residing in Nashville, Tennessee. The sequence came from a woman aged 25 to 39 in good health. The sample taken for sequencing was memory CD8+ T cells sorted from blood. The subset denotes: CD45RO+ cells pooled with CCR7-negative TemRA cells.

The DNA of the CDR3 is TGTGCCAGCAGCCCGATGGAGGGCTCTGGGGCCAACGTCCTGACTTTC. This codes for CASSPMEGSGANVLTF. V is TRBV4-2 and J is TRBJ2-6, with D possibly matching TRBD2 (6 bases). Deletions cut 4 bases from V and 0 bases from J, with 10 bases between. The CDR3 loop spans 16 amino acids. The germline CDR1 and CDR2 sequences are LGHNA and YNFKEQ.